This T cell receptor beta chain derives from a study of blood T cell repertoires in COVID-19. Across the whole study: The analysed material was cDNA or gDNA that came from T cells, B-cell-depleted T cells, or PBMCs.

Germline V gives CDR1 MNHEY, CDR2 SMNVEV (reference sequence). Deletions cut 6 bases from V and 0 bases from J, with 18 bases between. This CDR3 is built from 17 residues. Profiled with immunoSEQ multiplex PCR; TCRdb holds only in-frame clones, not every one. The sample lists tens of thousands of clones; around 88% were seen once. The V call is TRBV27, the J call TRBJ2-4, with a weak D call TRBD2 (6 bases). The receptor comes from a human donor in a cohort sampled during active COVID-19. Specimen: peripheral blood. In nucleotides, the CDR3 is TGTGCCAGCAGACCCGACGGGAGAATACTAGCCAAAAACATTCAGTACTTC. This gives the protein CASRPDGRILAKNIQYF.